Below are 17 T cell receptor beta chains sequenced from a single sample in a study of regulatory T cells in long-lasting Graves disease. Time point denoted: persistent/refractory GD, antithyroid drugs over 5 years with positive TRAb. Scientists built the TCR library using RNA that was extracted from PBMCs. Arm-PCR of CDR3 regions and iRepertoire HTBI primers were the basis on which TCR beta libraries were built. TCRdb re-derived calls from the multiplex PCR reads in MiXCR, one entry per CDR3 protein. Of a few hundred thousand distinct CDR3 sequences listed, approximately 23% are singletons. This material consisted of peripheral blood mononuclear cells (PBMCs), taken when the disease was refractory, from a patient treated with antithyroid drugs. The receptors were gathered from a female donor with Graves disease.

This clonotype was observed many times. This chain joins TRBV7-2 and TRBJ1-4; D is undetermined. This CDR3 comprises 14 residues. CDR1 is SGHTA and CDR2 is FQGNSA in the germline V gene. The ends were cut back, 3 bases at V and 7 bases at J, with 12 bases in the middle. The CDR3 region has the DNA TGTGCCAGCAGCTTGCCCGGCGATACTGAAAAACTGTTTTTT. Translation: CASSLPGDTEKLFF.

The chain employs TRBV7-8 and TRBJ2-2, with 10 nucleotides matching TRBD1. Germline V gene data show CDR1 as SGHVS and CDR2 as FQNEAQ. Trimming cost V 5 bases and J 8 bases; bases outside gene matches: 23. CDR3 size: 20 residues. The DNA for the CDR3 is TGTGCCAGCAGCCCGCGGGACAGGGGACGGATGGGTGCGGGACCAGGGGAGCTGTTTTTT. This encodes CASSPRDRGRMGAGPGELFF. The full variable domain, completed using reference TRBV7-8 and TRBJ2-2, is GAGVSQSPRYKVAKRGQDVALRCDPISGHVSLFWYQQALGQGPEFLTYFQNEAQLDKSGLPSDRFFAERPEGSVSTLKIQRTQQEDSAVYLCASSPRDRGRMGAGPGELFFGEGSRLTVL.

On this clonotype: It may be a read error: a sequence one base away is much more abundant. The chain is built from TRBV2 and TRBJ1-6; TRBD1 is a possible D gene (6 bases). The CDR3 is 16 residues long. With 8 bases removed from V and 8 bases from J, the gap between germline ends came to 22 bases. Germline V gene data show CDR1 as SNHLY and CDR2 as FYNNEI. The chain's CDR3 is CASAGGGARLDSPLHF. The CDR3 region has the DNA TGTGCCAGCGCCGGGGGGGGGGCGCGCTTAGATTCACCCCTCCACTTT.

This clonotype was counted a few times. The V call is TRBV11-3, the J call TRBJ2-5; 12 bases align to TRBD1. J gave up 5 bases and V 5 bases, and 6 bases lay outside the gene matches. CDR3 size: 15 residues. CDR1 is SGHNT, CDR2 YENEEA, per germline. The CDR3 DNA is TGTGCCAGCAGCCCCGGGACAGGGGGCCGGGAGACCCAGTACTTC. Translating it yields CASSPGTGGRETQYF. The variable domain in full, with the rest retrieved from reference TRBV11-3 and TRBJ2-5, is EAGVVQSPRYKIIEKKQPVAFWCNPISGHNTLYWYLQNLGQGPELLIRYENEEAVDDSQLPKDRFSAERLKGVDSTLKIQPAELGDSAVYLCASSPGTGGRETQYFGPGTRLLVL.

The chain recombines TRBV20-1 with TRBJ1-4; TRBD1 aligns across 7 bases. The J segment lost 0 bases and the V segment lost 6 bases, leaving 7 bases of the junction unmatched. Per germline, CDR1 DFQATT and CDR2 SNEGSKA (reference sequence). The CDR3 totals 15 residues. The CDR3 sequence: CSAAGQPATNEKLFF. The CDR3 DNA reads TGCAGTGCGGCGGGACAGCCTGCAACTAATGAAAAACTGTTTTTT.

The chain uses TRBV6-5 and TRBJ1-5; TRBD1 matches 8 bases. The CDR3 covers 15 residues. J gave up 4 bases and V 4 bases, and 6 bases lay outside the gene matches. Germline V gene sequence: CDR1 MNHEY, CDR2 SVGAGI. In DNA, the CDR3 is TGTGCCAGCAGTTCCCTCGACAGGGGAAATCAGCCCCAGCATTTT. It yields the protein CASSSLDRGNQPQHF.

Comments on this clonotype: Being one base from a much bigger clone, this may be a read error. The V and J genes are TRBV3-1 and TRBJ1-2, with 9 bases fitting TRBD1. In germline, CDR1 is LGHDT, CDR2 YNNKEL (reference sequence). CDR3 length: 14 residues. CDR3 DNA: TGTGCCAGCAGTCCCGGACAGGGGACGGATGGCCACACCTTC. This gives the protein CASSPGQGTDGHTF. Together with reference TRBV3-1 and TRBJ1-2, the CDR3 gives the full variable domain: DTAVSQTPKYLVTQMGNDKSIKCEQNLGHDTMYWYKQDSKKFLKIMFSYNNKELIINETVPNRFSPKSPDKAHLNLHINSLELGDSAVYFCASSPGQGTDGHTFGSGTRLTVV.

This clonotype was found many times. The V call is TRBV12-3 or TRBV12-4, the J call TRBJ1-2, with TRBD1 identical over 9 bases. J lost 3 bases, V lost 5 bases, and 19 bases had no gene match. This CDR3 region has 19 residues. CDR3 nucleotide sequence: TGTGCCAGCAGTCCCTTAAACCTTTTACAGGGGGCAGTAGACTATGGCTACACCTTC. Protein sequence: CASSPLNLLQGAVDYGYTF.

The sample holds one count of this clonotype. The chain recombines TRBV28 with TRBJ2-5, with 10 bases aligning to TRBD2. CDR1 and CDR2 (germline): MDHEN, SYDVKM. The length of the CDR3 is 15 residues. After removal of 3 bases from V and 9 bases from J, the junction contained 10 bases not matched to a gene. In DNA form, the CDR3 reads TGTGCCAGCAGTTTGAGTCTAGCGGGAGTAGGGGCCCAGTACTTC. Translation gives CASSLSLAGVGAQYF.

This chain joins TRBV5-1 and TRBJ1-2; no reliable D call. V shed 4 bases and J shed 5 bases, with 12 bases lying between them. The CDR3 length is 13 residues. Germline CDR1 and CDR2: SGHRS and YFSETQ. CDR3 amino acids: CASSPRTDYGYTF. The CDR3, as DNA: TGCGCCAGCAGCCCTAGGACGGATTATGGCTACACCTTC.

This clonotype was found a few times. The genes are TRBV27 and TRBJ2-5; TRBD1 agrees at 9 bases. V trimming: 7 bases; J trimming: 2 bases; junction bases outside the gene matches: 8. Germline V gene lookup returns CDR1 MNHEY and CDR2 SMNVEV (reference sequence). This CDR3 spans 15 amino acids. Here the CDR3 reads CASTLTGGEQETQYF. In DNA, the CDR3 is TGTGCCAGCACCCTGACAGGGGGAGAGCAAGAGACCCAGTACTTC.

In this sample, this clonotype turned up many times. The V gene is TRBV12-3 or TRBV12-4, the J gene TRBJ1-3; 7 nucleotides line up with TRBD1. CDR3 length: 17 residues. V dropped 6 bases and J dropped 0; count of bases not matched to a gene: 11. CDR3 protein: CASSSNRGPLSGNTIYF. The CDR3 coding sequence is TGTGCCAGCAGCAGCAACAGGGGACCGCTCTCTGGAAACACCATATATTTT.

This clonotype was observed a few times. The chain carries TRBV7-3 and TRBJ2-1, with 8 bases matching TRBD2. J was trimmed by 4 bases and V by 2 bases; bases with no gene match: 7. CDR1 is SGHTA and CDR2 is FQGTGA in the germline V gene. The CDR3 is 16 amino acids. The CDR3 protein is CASSLFFTGGYNEQFF. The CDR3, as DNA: TGTGCCAGCAGCTTATTCTTTACGGGGGGGTACAATGAGCAGTTCTTC.

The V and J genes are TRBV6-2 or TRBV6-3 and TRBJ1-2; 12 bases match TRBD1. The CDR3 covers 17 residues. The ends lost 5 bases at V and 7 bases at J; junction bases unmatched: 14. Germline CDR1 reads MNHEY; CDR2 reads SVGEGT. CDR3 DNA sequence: TGTGCCAGCAGTGAAGGGACAGGGGGCCCCCCCCTGCGTGGCTACACCTTC. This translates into CASSEGTGGPPLRGYTF.

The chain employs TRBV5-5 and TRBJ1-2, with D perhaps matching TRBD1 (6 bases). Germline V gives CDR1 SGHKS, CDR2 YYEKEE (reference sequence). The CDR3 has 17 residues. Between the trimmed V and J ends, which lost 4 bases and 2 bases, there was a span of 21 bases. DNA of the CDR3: TGTGCCAGCAGCCTTAACCGACAGGACCCCATAAACTATGGCTACACCTTC. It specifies CASSLNRQDPINYGYTF.

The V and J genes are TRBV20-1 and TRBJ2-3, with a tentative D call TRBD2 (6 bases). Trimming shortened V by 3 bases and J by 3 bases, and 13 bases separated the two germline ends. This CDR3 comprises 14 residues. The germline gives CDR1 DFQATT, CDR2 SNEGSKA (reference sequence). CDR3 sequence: CSASVGGGTDTQYF. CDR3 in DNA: TGCAGTGCTAGTGTGGGAGGTGGGACAGATACGCAGTATTTT.

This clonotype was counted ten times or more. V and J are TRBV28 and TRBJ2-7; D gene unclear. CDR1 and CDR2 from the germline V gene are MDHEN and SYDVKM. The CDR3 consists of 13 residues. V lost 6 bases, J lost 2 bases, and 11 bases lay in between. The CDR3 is CASRDGITYEQYF. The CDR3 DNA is TGTGCCAGCAGAGACGGTATCACCTACGAGCAGTACTTC.